This T cell receptor beta chain came from a study of T cell repertoires in cytomegalovirus infection. In the study overall: HLA-B-restricted CMV epitopes that are well studied were used alongside recently identified HLA-C-restricted ones. Shared public TCR beta signatures pointed to both CMV infection and a matching HLA type. Findings of the study overall: It was HLA-C-restricted CMV-specific TCR beta clonotypes that dominated the response ex vivo.

MiXCR, run by TCRdb on the reads, gives a single entry per CDR3 protein. The repertoire includes approximately 70,000 distinct CDR3 sequences, approximately 22% of them detected once, and around 70% sits in the top ten. The CDR3 contains 12 residues. CDR1 is SGDLS, CDR2 YYNGEE, per germline. Trimming stripped 0 bases from V and 5 bases from J, with 0 bases between. Points on this clonotype: The antigen remains undetermined.

This TCR came from a human donor in good health (CMV status not recorded). Some clones in this sample may be carry-over from other donors' samples. The chain recombines TRBV9 with TRBJ2-6, with D unresolved. Sequenced material: CD8+ T cells from cultured PBMCs, taken from culture after CMV antigen stimulation. The CDR3 DNA follows: TGTGCCAGCAGCGTAGGGGCCAACGTCCTGACTTTC. This encodes CASSVGANVLTF.